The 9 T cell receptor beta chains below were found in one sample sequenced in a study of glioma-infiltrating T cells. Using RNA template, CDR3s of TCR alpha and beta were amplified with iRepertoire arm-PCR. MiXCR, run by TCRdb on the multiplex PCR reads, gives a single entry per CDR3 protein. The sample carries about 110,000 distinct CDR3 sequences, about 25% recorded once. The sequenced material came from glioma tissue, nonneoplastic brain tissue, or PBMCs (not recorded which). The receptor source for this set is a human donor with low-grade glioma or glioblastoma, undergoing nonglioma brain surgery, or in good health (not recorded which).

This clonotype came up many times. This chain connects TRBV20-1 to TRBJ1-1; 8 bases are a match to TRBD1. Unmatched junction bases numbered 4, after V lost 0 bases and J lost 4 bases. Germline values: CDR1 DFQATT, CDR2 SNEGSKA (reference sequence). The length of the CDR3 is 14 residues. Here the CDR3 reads CSARDRGRLTEAFF. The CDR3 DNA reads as TGCAGTGCTAGAGACAGGGGGCGACTCACTGAAGCTTTCTTT.

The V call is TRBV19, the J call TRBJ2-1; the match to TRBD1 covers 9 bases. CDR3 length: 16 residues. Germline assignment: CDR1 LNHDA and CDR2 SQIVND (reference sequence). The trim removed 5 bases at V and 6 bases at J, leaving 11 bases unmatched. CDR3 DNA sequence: TGTGCCAGTAGTTCCTGGACAGGGGCCTCGGTCAATGAGCAGTTCTTC. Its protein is CASSSWTGASVNEQFF.

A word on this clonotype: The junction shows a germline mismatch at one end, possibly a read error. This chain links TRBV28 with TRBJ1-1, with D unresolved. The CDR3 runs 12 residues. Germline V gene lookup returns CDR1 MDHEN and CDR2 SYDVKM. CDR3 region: CASSPPNTEALF. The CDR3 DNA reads TGTGCCAGCAGTCCGCCGAACACTGAAGCTTTATTT.

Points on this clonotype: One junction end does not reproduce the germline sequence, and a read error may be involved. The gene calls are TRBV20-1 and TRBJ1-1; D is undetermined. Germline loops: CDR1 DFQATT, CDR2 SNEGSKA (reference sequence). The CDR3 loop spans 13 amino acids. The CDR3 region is CSAITTVKTEAFF. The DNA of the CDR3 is TGCAGTGCTATAACGACGGTGAAAACTGAAGCCTTCTTT.

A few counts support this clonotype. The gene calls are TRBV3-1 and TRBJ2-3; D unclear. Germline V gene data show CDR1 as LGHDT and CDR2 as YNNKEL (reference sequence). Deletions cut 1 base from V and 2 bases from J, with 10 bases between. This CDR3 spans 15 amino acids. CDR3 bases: TGTGCCAGCAGCCAAGTTCATCTTTTCACAGATACGCAGTATTTT. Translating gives CASSQVHLFTDTQYF.

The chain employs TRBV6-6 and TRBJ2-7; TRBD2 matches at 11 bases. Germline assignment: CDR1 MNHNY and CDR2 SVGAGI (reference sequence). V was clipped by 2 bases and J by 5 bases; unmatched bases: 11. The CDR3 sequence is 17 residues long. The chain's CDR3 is CASSYGSSGRNYNEQYF. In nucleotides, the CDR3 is TGTGCCAGCAGTTACGGTTCTAGCGGGAGGAACTACAACGAGCAGTACTTC.

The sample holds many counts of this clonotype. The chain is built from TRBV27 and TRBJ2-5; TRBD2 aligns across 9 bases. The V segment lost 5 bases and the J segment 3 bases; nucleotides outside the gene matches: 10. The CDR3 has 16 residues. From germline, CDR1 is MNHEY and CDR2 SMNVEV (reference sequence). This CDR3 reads CASSRSTIAGEETQYF. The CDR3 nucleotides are TGTGCCAGCAGTCGATCGACTATAGCGGGAGAAGAGACCCAGTACTTC.

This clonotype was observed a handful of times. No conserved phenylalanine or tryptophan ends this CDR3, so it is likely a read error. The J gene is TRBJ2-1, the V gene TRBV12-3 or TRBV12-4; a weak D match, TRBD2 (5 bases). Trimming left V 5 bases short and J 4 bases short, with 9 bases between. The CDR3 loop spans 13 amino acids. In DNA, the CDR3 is TGTGCCAGCAGTGCGGGCGGTTACAATGAGCAGTTCCTC. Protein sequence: CASSAGGYNEQFL.

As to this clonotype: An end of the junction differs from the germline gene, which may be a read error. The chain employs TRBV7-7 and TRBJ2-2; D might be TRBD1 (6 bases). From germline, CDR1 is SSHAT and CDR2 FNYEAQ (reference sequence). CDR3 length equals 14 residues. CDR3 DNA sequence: TGTGCTAGCAGCTTAACAGGGCGCACCGGGGAGCTGTTTTTT. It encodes CASSLTGRTGELFF.